The entry that follows covers one T cell receptor (beta chain) sequence. The antigen remains unidentified. This entry is derived from a study of shared clonotypes between healthy human individuals. Study outcomes and limitations: In general, naive subsets displayed greater estimated richness than memory subsets did. In the sorted subsets, rarefaction showed sequencing was incomplete despite large depth.

V shed 4 bases and J 4 bases; nucleotides not matched to a gene: 3. The CDR3 has 14 residues. CDR1 is SGHRS and CDR2 is YFSETQ in the germline V gene. The authors loaded around 220 ng DNA, 30,000 to 35,000 T cell genomes, into sorted-subset replicate PCRs. TCRdb's copy holds only in-frame clones and misses some; the assay was immunoSEQ multiplex PCR. The profile shows approximately 980,000 clones, about three quarters of them singletons. CD4+ cell separation produced CD45RA+ naive and CD45RA-negative memory subsets. This chain uses TRBV5-1 with TRBJ2-5; TRBD2 matches 11 bases. The sequencing input was memory CD4+ T cells sorted from blood. Subset of the sample: CD45RA-negative fraction. The receptor's source is a man aged 18 to 29 in good health. CDR3 nucleotides: TGCGCCAGCAGCAACGGACTAGCGGGAGAGACCCAGTACTTC. Protein sequence: CASSNGLAGETQYF.